A single TCR beta chain is shown here with its context. Antigen unknown. Sequenced by immunoSEQ multiplex PCR; TCRdb stores in-frame clones only, minus some. The table shows some 15,000 clones, with about four fifths occurring only once. All patients relapsed after autologous stem cell transplantation, and brentuximab vedotin exposure varied. Classification of best responses gave complete response, partial response or progressive disease. The entry originates in a study of PD-1 blockade in classical Hodgkin lymphoma. In the study overall: Once every 2 weeks, patients received intravenous nivolumab at 3 mg/kg. Whole-study findings and limits: Relapsed/refractory patients reportedly had lower baseline diversity than newly diagnosed patients. Anyone who began nivolumab under 1 year after ASCT was excluded.

CDR1 is MDHEN, CDR2 SYDVKM, per germline. J lost 4 bases, V lost 4 bases, and 6 bases had no gene match. The CDR3 is made up of 15 amino acids. The TCR sequence derives from a human donor with classical Hodgkin lymphoma. The specimen was peripheral blood mononuclear cells (PBMCs), collected at baseline. This chain joins TRBV28 and TRBJ1-2, with 10 positions matching TRBD1. The CDR3 nucleotides are TGTGCCAGCAGTTCTCCAGGACAGGGGGGCTATGGCTACACCTTC. Its protein product is CASSSPGQGGYGYTF.